In this sample, the clone carrying this TCR beta chain turned up many times. TCRbeta library preparation incorporated unique molecular identifiers. MiXCR, run by TCRdb on the PCR reads, gives a single entry per CDR3 protein. The sample records 780,000 or so distinct CDR3 sequences, around 17% being singletons. The sample comes from a study of T-cell reconstitution after alpha-beta-depleted transplantation in children. Trimming stripped 0 bases from V and 7 bases from J, with 7 bases between. The CDR3 runs 12 residues. Per germline, CDR1 SGHVS and CDR2 FNYEAQ. The source is a male patient aged 5 to 17 who had a stem cell transplant for acute lymphoblastic leukemia, so the T cells may come from the graft donor. The sample was PBMCs, mostly from graft donor cells, taken 360 days after TCRalphabeta/CD19-depleted stem cell transplant. The J gene is TRBJ2-7, the V gene TRBV7-6, with unresolved D. The CDR3: CASSLAEWEQYF. DNA for the CDR3: TGTGCCAGCAGCTTAGCTGAATGGGAGCAGTACTTC.